This is a list of T cell receptor beta chains from one sample in a study of shared clonotypes between healthy human individuals. Measured with immunoSEQ multiplex PCR; TCRdb has only the in-frame clones, and not every one. Here the sample spans under 2.5 million clones, roughly 90% being singletons. The specimen sequenced was naive CD4+ T cells from PBMCs. These receptors all come from a young man in good health. Some clones in this sample may be carry-over from other donors' samples. Each CDR3 is given without its conserved first and last residue. Each record gives: J gene, V gene, CDR3 protein.

TRBJ1-4	TRBV19	ASNRRGGDTTEKLF
TRBJ2-5	TRBV4-2	ASTPSAGSETQY
TRBJ2-3	TRBV9	ASSPGGGSTDTQY
TRBJ1-2	TRBV5-1	ASSLVVGYGYT
TRBJ1-1	TRBV28	ASSSLLGTGEAF
TRBJ2-1	TRBV4-3	ASSAHGQPGYNEQF
TRBJ1-1	TRBV25-1	ASSGTGLEAF
TRBJ1-1	TRBV2	ASSVLRDRVFTNTEAF
TRBJ1-1	TRBV5-4	ASSTSGGTGAEAF
TRBJ2-3	TRBV6-7	ASSTGTSGSSYWGDTQY
TRBJ2-6	TRBV9	ASSQQGAGANVLT
TRBJ1-3	TRBV10-2	ASSEGGFSGNTIY
TRBJ2-7	TRBV28	ASSYPGTGHYEQY
TRBJ1-1	TRBV29-1	SVETSRTEAF
TRBJ2-7	TRBV9	ASSVLSGGFNEQY
TRBJ1-4	TRBV7-2	ASSYRQMTNEKLF
TRBJ2-1	TRBV13	ASSLKPPDEQF
TRBJ2-7	TRBV7-9	ASSAQGAKYEQY
TRBJ2-1	TRBV25-1	ASSELKSSYNEQF
TRBJ2-3	TRBV5-1	ASSGAIAGTDTQY
TRBJ1-1	TRBV19	ASSPRLDWNTEAF
TRBJ2-7	TRBV6-5	ASSYSRQGSSEQY
TRBJ2-2	TRBV28	ASTTSFTGELF
TRBJ2-2	TRBV11-2	ASSRTGVAGELF
TRBJ2-7	TRBV7-9	ASRGGQGSSYEQY
TRBJ1-5	TRBV15	ATSSGHRMGQPQH
TRBJ2-1	TRBV2	ASSDGLAGSYNEQF
TRBJ1-3	TRBV5-1	ASSINSGNTIY
TRBJ2-5	TRBV19	ASSIPGRGGSQY
TRBJ2-1	TRBV28	ASSSPSGDYNEQF
TRBJ1-2	TRBV6-5	ASSYSARGLGYT